This T cell receptor beta chain is from a study of PD-L1 blockade in urothelial cancer. Trimming at V came to 4 bases and at J to 6 bases, leaving 12 bases not matched to a gene. The germline CDR1 and CDR2 sequences are SNHLY and FYNNEI. This CDR3 has 15 residues. The repertoire was sequenced with immunoSEQ multiplex PCR; TCRdb's copy has only in-frame clones and lacks some. The repertoire holds around 50,000 clones, roughly 84% seen once, with roughly 1.8% in the top ten. The time point is: peripheral blood 6 weeks after treatment start. The sequence was obtained from a man aged 45 to 65 with urothelial cancer. The chain joins TRBV2 to TRBJ2-7; TRBD1 agrees at 7 bases. The sequencing used PBMCs, collected around atezolizumab (anti-PD-L1) treatment. The CDR3 here is CASSGGQAHRSEQYF. The CDR3 coding sequence is TGTGCCAGCAGTGGCGGACAGGCCCACCGGTCCGAGCAGTACTTC.